This T cell receptor beta chain is drawn from a study of chemoradiotherapy in HPV16-positive cancers. Study overall: Candidate HPV-specific T-cell clones and common TCR motifs came from functional assays in a couple of HPV16-positive patients. Broader study findings: The functional HPV-specific definition rests on just a couple of HPV16-positive patients.

Assay: immunoSEQ multiplex PCR; the TCRdb copy retains only in-frame clones and omits some. The table lists roughly 12,000 clones, roughly 78% of them singletons, with more than 7.5% in the top ten. A word on this clone: Its antigen is unidentified.

The CDR3 consists of 12 residues. Per germline, CDR1 MDHEN and CDR2 SYDVKM. V was cut by 4 bases and J by 13 bases, with 14 bases left in between. This specimen was collected from a patient who underwent chemoradiotherapy. The chain carries TRBV28 and TRBJ1-5, with D unclear. This TCR was sampled from a human donor with HPV-associated anogenital cancer. The CDR3 is CASSSRMDQQHF. CDR3 bases: TGTGCCAGCAGTTCGAGGATGGATCAGCAGCATTTT. Drawing the rest from reference TRBV28 and TRBJ1-5, the complete variable domain is DVKVTQSSRYLVKRTGEKVFLECVQDMDHENMFWYRQDPGLGLRLIYFSYDVKMKEKGDIPEGYSVSREKKERFSLILESASTNQTSMYLCASSSRMDQQHFGDGTRLSIL.